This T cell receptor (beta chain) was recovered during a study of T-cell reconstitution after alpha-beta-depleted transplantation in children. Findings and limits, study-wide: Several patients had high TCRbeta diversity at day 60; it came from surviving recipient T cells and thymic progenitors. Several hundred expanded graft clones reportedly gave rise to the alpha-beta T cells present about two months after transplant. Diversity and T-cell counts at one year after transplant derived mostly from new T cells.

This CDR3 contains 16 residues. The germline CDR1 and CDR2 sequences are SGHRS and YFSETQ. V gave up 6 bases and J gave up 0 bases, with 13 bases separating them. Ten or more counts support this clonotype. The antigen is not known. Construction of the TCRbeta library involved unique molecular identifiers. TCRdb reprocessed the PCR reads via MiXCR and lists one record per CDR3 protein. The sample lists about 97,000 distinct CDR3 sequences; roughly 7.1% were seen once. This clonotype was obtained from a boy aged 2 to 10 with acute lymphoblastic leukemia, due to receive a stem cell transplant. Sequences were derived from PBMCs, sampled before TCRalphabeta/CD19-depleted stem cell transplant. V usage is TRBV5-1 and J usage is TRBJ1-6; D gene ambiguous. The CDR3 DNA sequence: TGCGCCAGCACCCTGGACGGAAACTCCTATAATTCACCCCTCCACTTT. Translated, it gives CASTLDGNSYNSPLHF. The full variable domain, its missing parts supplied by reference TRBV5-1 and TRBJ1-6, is KAGVTQTPRYLIKTRGQQVTLSCSPISGHRSVSWYQQTPGQGLQFLFEYFSETQRNKGNFPGRFSGRQFSNSRSEMNVSTLELGDSALYLCASTLDGNSYNSPLHFGNGTRLTVT.